This paragraph covers one TCR beta chain sequence. Its antigen is not identified. This entry is derived from a study of T cell responses to AZD1222 COVID-19 vaccine. General study results and limits: Nearly half of spike-specific TCRs reportedly go after variant regions that carry no mutations. Donors, mostly white British, included more females; clonal diversity was possibly underestimated. The study sampled repertoires only after the peak T cell response.

The data were produced by immunoSEQ multiplex PCR, yet TCRdb's version contains in-frame clones alone and is incomplete. The data contain 75,000 to 90,000 clones, more than 90% of them singletons. Timing groups of about 4 and about 12 weeks for second doses were pooled. The CDR3 consists of 13 residues. Trimming took off 2 bases at V and 0 bases at J, with 2 bases between the two ends. The J gene is TRBJ2-4, the V gene TRBV12-3 or TRBV12-4, with D uncertain. Source: peripheral blood, taken 28 days after the second AZD1222 dose. The sequence was obtained from an adult who received the AZD1222 COVID-19 vaccine. CDR3 sequence: CASSLIAKNIQYF. As DNA, the CDR3 is TGTGCCAGCAGTTTAATAGCCAAAAACATTCAGTACTTC.